This TCR beta chain was profiled in a study of vaccination and CD4 T cells after COVID-19 (dated by TCRdb to between 2021 and 2023). For the wider study: Every convalescent patient had a positive nasal swab PCR test for SARS-CoV-2, with mild disease in roughly ten patients and severe disease in one. The spike-specific CD4+ TCR repertoire was compared before and after mRNA vaccination in approximately ten COVID-19 convalescent patients and several infection-naive healthy vaccine recipients. In the convalescent cohort there were six males and four females, among whom were two Hispanic individuals, seven Caucasians, two Asians and one multiracial person. As controls, cultures received a CEFX viral epitope pool (the positive control), an HIV-1 Nef peptide pool (the negative control), or no peptide at all. Post-COVID blood samples were collected from convalescent patients a median of approximately 100 days after diagnosis, with a range of roughly 30 to 161 days. Overlapping spike peptide pools from SARS-CoV-2 and from the common cold coronaviruses HCoV-NL63, HCoV-OC43 and HCoV-229E were used as culture stimuli. Post-vaccine blood samples were obtained a median of approximately 74 days after the second vaccine dose, with a range of about 12 to 241 days. Participants got two doses of the Pfizer-BioNTech BNT162b2 vaccine (n=8) or two doses of the Moderna mRNA-1273 vaccine (n=2).

Broader findings and caveats from the paper: Nearly all vaccine-specific clones in convalescent patients (304 of 307) were mono-reactive for SARS-CoV-2 spike rather than cross-reactive with common cold coronaviruses. In convalescent patients, a median around 86% of post-vaccine SARS-CoV-2-reactive clones were detected only after vaccination, suggesting vaccine-specific priming. Although the median number of SARS-CoV-2-reactive clonotypes went up from roughly 20 after infection to more than 30 after vaccination, the increase was not significant. Relatively few convalescent patients were included in the study, and early timepoints after natural infection were not analyzed.

The sample's treatment or condition label, in plain terms: approximately 9-day PBMC culture with coronavirus spike peptide pools or control peptides (ViraFEST assay). The study used the ViraFEST assay, which expanded antigen-specific T cells with peptide pools and then identified expanded clonotypes by TCR sequencing. Positive SARS-CoV-2 PCR tests in the convalescent patients dated from March to December 2020, before Alpha, Beta and Delta variants emerged in the United States. PBMCs were cultured at roughly 1.8 million per well in IMDM supplemented with approximately 5% human AB serum and about 9.5 IU/ml IL-2, with approximately 10 ug/ml peptide pools added. Half of the culture medium was replaced with fresh IL-2-containing medium on days 3 and 7. After ten to eleven days of culture, CD4+ T cells were isolated by negative selection using the EasySep CD4+ T cell isolation kit. Ficoll-Paque Plus gradient centrifugation was used to isolate PBMCs from whole blood, and the isolated PBMCs were then either used fresh or cryopreserved at -140C. Triplicate wells were generally used for each culture condition.

With regard to this clonotype: Its binding antigen is unknown. No clone much larger than this one lies a single base away; base qualities are absent.

The CDR3 measures 17 amino acids from cysteine to phenylalanine. Just CDR3 DNA is preserved here, 51 bases in frame from base 1. V sheds 4 bases and J sheds 0 bases, leaving 19 bases between their ends. According to the germline V gene (reference sequence), CDR1 reads SGHNT and CDR2 reads YYREEE. The method behind the library was PCR. TCR sequencing of DNA from cultured CD4+ T cells used the Oncomine TCR Beta short-read assay at the Johns Hopkins FTIC core. The QIAamp micro DNA kit was used to extract genomic DNA from the cultured CD4+ T cells. Oncomine TCR Beta libraries made from cultured CD4+ T cells were pooled using unique dual indexes and sequenced on an Illumina iSeq 100. The source study handled its data this way. Non-productive sequences were removed, and CDR3s not starting with C, not ending with F or W, or shorter than 7 amino acids were discarded. Antigen-specific clonotypes were identified using the MANAFEST web application through comparison of peptide-stimulated wells with reference and other culture wells. To be called positive, a clone needed an FDR below 0.05, an odds ratio above 5, and a productive frequency above 0.1% in at least two of three replicate wells. Cross-reactive clonotypes were defined as significantly expanded in both SARS-CoV-2 spike wells and at least one common cold coronavirus spike condition. Using R version 3.6.1, CDR3 homology was evaluated through Levenshtein distances (stringdist) along with unrooted phylogenetic trees (ape). Through fastp at Q25 and MiXCR, TCRdb rebuilt clones from the public reads, retaining in-frame beta chains. Identical CDR3 proteins give one entry, which carries the most common genes and DNA. What appears here as the V and J calls and clone size reflects TCRdb's work, not the paper's. This sample comprises roughly 22,000 distinct CDR3 sequences, about 30% of them detected only once. The top ten clones comprise 9.5% to 15% of the sample.

Sequencing was done on a sample of cultured CD4+ T cells from blood. The chain couples TRBV5-4 to TRBJ1-2, with the D gene too uncertain to name. The receptor was derived from a human donor with COVID-19. The bases read TGTGCCAGCAGCCATCCCTCTTTCCCGGGAGCTAACTATGGCTACACCTTC. Its translation reads: CASSHPSFPGANYGYTF.